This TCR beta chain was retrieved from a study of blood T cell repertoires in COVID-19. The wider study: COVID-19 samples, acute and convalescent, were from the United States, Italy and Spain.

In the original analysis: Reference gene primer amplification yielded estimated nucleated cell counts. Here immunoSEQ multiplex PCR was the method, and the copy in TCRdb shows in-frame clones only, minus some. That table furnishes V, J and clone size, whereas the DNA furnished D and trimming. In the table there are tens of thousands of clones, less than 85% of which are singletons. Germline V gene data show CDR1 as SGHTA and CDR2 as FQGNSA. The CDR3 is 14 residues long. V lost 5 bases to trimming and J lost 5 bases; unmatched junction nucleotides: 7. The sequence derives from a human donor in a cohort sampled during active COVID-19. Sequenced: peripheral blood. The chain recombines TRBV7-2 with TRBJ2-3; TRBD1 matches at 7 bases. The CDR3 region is CASSTRQGKDTQYF. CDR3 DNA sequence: TGTGCCAGCAGCACAAGACAGGGAAAAGATACGCAGTATTTT.